Presented here are 13 T cell receptor beta chains from one specimen sequenced in a study of chronic HIV infection and antiretroviral therapy. In TCRdb, the 5' RACE reads were re-called with MiXCR into one record per CDR3 protein. The sample carries tens of thousands of distinct CDR3 sequences, 7.5% to 10% recorded once. The sample was peripheral blood. Receptors were obtained from an adult who had HIV and had not received antiretroviral therapy, or was an uninfected healthy control (not recorded which).

This clonotype was found a few times. This sequence joins TRBV10-1 and TRBJ1-1, with D perhaps matching TRBD1 (5 bases). Looked up from germline, CDR1 is WNHNN and CDR2 is SYGVQD (reference sequence). V was clipped by 0 bases and J by 4 bases, with 9 bases between them. The CDR3 runs to 14 residues. For the CDR3, the DNA is TGCGCCAGCAGTGAGTCGGGGCCGGGCACTGAAGCTTTCTTT. Residues: CASSESGPGTEAFF.

The chain carries TRBV10-3 and TRBJ2-2; D is ambiguous. V lost 4 bases to trimming and J lost 1 base, with 7 bases between them. There are 14 residues in the CDR3. Looked up from germline, CDR1 is ENHRY and CDR2 is SYGVKD. The CDR3 protein is CAISGGVNTGELFF. The CDR3 DNA is TGTGCCATCAGTGGAGGTGTGAACACCGGGGAGCTGTTTTTT.

This clonotype has a count of ten or more. J is TRBJ2-1 and V is TRBV29-1, with D unclear. Looked up from germline, CDR1 is SQVTM and CDR2 is ANQGSEA. The length of the CDR3 is 13 residues. V was trimmed by 2 bases and J by 8 bases, leaving 13 bases between them. CDR3 residues: CSVEFAVIDEQFF. DNA for the CDR3: TGCAGCGTTGAATTTGCAGTGATCGATGAGCAGTTCTTC.

At least ten counts were recorded for this clonotype. The CDR3 DNA is TGCGCCAGCAGGCGGGGGACAGATACGCAGTATTTT. Translating gives CASRRGTDTQYF. The rearrangement links TRBV4-3 to TRBJ2-3, with 7 nucleotides matching TRBD2. This CDR3 spans 12 amino acids. The V and J ends lost 6 bases and 3 bases, in that order; junction bases with no gene match: 0. Looked up from germline, CDR1 is LGHNA and CDR2 is YSLEER.

This clonotype was recorded at least ten times. The V gene is TRBV7-9, the J gene TRBJ2-7, with 9 positions matching TRBD2. This CDR3 region has 15 residues. With 3 bases clipped from V and 2 bases from J, the junction kept 5 bases outside the gene matches. Germline CDR1 reads SEHNR; CDR2 reads FQNEAQ (reference sequence). The CDR3 is CASSLGLAGTYEQYF. The CDR3 DNA sequence: TGTGCCAGCAGCTTGGGTCTAGCGGGGACCTACGAGCAGTACTTC.

This chain joins TRBV29-1 and TRBJ2-7; tentative D call: TRBD1 (6 bases). CDR1 and CDR2 (germline): SQVTM, ANQGSEA. This CDR3 region has 12 residues. V lost 4 bases and J 3 bases, leaving 10 bases between the germline ends. CDR3 in amino acids: CSVVQGYYEQYF. CDR3 nucleotides: TGCAGCGTTGTTCAGGGGTACTACGAGCAGTACTTC.

At least ten counts were recorded for this clonotype. The rearrangement uses TRBV6-2 or TRBV6-3 and TRBJ1-1; D remains ambiguous. V dropped 0 bases and J dropped 3 bases, with 8 bases sitting between them. The CDR3 is 14 residues long. Germline loops: CDR1 MNHEY, CDR2 SVGEGT. Here the CDR3 reads CASSYSIIDTEAFF. CDR3 bases: TGTGCCAGCAGTTACTCGATCATCGACACTGAAGCTTTCTTT.

The chain recombines TRBV10-3 with TRBJ1-2; 7 bases line up with TRBD1. This CDR3 has 15 residues. Germline-derived CDR1 and CDR2 are ENHRY and SYGVKD. After removal of 3 bases from V and 9 bases from J, the junction contained 13 bases not matched to a gene. CDR3 sequence reads: CAISDSRGGRLSYTF. Here the CDR3 DNA reads TGTGCCATCAGTGACTCCAGAGGGGGCAGATTGAGCTACACCTTC.

The chain joins TRBV4-3 to TRBJ1-4, with 8 bases that match TRBD1. The V gene's germline CDR1 is LGHNA and CDR2 YSLEER. The CDR3 loop spans 14 amino acids. Trimming at V came to 4 bases and at J to 8 bases, leaving 6 bases not matched to a gene. CDR3 region: CASSLTGVDEKLFF. As DNA, the CDR3 is TGCGCCAGCAGCCTGACAGGGGTAGACGAAAAACTGTTTTTT.

This chain joins TRBV6-2 or TRBV6-3 and TRBJ2-1; TRBD1 agrees at 8 bases. The CDR3 covers 14 residues. Germline CDR1 MNHEY, CDR2 SVGEGT. With 6 bases clipped from V and 6 bases from J, the junction kept 7 bases outside the gene matches. CDR3 protein: CASSPGDRTNEQFF. CDR3 coding DNA: TGTGCCAGCAGCCCCGGGGACAGGACCAATGAGCAGTTCTTC.

This clonotype came up a few times. This chain links TRBV9 with TRBJ2-1, with TRBD1 matching over 7 bases. V trimming: 4 bases; J trimming: 7 bases; junction bases outside the gene matches: 8. The germline V gene encodes CDR1 SGDLS and CDR2 YYNGEE. This CDR3 is 14 amino acids long. For the CDR3, the DNA is TGTGCCAGCAGCCCAGGACAGGTGGGAAATGAGCAGTTCTTC. Its translation is CASSPGQVGNEQFF.

This clonotype has more than one count but fewer than ten. V is TRBV6-4 and J is TRBJ2-3; TRBD2 aligns across 10 bases. From germline, CDR1 is MRHNA and CDR2 SNTAGT. J was trimmed by 5 bases and V by 5 bases; bases with no gene match: 10. The CDR3 is made up of 16 amino acids. The CDR3 nucleotides read TGTGCCAGCAGTCTTGGACTAGCGGAAGGACGAGATACGCAGTATTTT. It is translated as CASSLGLAEGRDTQYF.

A few counts support this clonotype. This chain links TRBV18 with TRBJ2-3, with D perhaps matching TRBD1 (6 bases). The CDR3 loop spans 14 amino acids. Germline lookup yields CDR1 KGHSH and CDR2 LQKENI. The V and J ends lost 3 bases and 4 bases respectively, with 11 bases between them. Written as DNA, the CDR3 is TGTGCCAGCTCACCTCCAGGGGTGGCAGATACGCAGTATTTT. Translation gives CASSPPGVADTQYF.